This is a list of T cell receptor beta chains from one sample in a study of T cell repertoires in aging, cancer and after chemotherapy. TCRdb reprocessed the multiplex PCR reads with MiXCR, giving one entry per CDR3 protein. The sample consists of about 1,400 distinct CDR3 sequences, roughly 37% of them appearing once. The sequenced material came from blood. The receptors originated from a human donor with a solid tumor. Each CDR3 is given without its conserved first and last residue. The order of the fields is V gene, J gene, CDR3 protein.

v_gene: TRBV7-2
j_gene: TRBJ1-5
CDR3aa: ASSLVGAGSNQPQH

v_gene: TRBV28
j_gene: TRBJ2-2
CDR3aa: ASSLGLWTGGNTGELF

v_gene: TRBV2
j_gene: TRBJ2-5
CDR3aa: ASSGGQGIETQY

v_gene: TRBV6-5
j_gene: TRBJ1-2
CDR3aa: ASTLSRGHILTLGYT

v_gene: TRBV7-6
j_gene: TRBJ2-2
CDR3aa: SSGRQGWTGELF

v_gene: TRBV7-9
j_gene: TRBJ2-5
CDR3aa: ASSLNAGQETQY

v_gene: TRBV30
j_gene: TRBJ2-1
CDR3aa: AWSRGLADEQF

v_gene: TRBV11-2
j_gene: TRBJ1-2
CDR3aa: ASSSGGTGPGGYT

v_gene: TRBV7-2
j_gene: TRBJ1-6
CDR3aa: ASSRGQFNSPLH

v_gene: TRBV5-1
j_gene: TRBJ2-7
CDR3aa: ARSDRAYEQY

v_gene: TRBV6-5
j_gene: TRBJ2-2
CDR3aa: ASSFTSNTGELF

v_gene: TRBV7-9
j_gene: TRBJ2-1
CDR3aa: ASSLVVAGGWFGEQF

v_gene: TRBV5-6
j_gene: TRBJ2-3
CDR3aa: ASSLSGEDTQY

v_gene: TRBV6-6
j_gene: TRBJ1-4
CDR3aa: ASRVQGLNEKLF

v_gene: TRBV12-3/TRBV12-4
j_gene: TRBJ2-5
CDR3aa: ASSPDRKKETQY

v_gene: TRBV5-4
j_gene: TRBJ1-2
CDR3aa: ASSTGTGGSYGYT

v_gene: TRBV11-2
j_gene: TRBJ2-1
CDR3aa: DSRYGLAGEIVEQF

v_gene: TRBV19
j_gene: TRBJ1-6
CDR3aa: ASSIGVSNRQSPLH

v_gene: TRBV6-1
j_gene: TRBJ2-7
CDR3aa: ASRPGLAYEQY

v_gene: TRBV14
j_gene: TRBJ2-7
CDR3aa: ASSQDRGNRLEY

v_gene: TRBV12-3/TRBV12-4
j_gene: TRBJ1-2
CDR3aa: ASSLASGGTGYT

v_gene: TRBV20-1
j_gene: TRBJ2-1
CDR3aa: SAMDRGLLNEQF

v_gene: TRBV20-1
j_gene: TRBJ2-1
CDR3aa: SAGEGSSYNEQF

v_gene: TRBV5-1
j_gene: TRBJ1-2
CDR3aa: ASSLGTNYGYT

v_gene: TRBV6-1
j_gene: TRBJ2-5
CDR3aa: ASMLDRGGTQY

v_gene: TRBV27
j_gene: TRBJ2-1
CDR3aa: ASSPLVGGPVEQF

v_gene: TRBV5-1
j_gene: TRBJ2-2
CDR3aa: ASSLGGGQITGELF

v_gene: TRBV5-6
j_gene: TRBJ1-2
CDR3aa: ASSLVPPTGQGYSYT

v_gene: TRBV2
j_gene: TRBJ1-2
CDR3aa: ASLYRGLYGYT

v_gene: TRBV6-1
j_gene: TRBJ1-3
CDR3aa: ASSVRASGNTIY

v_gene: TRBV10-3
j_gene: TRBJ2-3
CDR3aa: AISESQLAATDTQY

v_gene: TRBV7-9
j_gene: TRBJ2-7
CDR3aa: ASSLRLAGGPSEQY

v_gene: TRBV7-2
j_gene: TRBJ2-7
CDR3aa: ASSGLGSYEQY

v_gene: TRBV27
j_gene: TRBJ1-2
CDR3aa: ASRTTGGGGYT

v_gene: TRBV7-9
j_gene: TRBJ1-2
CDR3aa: ASSPNRGINYGYT

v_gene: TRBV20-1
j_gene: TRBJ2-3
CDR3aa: SAREGTTDTQY

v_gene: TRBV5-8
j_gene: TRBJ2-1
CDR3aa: ASSFRSGVGEQF

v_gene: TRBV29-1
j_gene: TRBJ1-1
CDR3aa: SAAGRSDTEAF

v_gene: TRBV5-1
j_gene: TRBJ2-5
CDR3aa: ASSYTELQETQY

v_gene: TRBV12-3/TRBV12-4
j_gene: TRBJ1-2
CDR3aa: ASSRDGGGYT

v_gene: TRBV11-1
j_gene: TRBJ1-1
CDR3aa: ASRYGQGGMNTEAF

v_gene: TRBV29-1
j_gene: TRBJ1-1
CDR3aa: SVVGQERFGEANTEAF

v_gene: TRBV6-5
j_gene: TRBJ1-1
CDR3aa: ASSYSLGEAF

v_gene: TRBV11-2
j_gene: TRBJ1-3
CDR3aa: ASSLGQGNGNTIY

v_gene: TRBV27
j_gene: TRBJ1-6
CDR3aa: ASSLWEQGSPLH

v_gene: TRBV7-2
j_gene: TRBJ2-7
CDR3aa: ASSSNYQSSYEQY

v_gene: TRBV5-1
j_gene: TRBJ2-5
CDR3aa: ASSWGRNQETQY

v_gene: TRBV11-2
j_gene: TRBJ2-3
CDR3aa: ASSPGLAGSTDTQY

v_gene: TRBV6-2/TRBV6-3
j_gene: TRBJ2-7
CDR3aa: ASSYLYTYEQY

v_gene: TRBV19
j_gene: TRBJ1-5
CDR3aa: ASSLQGNQPQH

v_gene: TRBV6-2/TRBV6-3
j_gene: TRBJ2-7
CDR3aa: ASSYGRTYEQY

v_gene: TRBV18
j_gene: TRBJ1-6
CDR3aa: ASSPNRGGANSPLH